Below are 29 T cell receptor beta chains sequenced from a single sample in a study of technical replicates of blood from a few donors. The assay was immunoSEQ multiplex PCR, and TCRdb's table has in-frame clones only and misses some. The table has about 50,000 clones, approximately 95% seen once; the top ten hold 0.39%. What was sequenced was T cells isolated from PBMCs. The receptors were gathered from a human donor in good health.

This sequence joins TRBV28 and TRBJ2-7, with D possibly being TRBD1 (6 bases). The CDR3 runs 14 residues. Per the germline V gene, CDR1 is MDHEN and CDR2 is SYDVKM. V dropped 7 bases and J dropped 4 bases, with 17 bases sitting between them. The CDR3 region is CASTPGQSIYEQYF. The CDR3 nucleotides are TGTGCCAGCACCCCAGGACAGTCAATATACGAGCAGTACTTC.

J is TRBJ1-1 and V is TRBV30; D is ambiguous. The CDR3 runs 11 residues. The ends were cut back, 2 bases at V and 3 bases at J, with 4 bases in the middle. Germline V gene lookup returns CDR1 GTSNPN and CDR2 SVGIG (reference sequence). The CDR3 DNA follows: TGTGCCTGGAGTCAGGACACTGAAGCTTTCTTT. Protein sequence: CAWSQDTEAFF.

The rearrangement joins TRBV5-4 to TRBJ2-3; 9 nucleotides align to TRBD1. Germline trimming cut 0 bases from V and 1 base from J; bases unmatched to any gene: 9. The CDR3 runs 18 residues. Germline-derived CDR1 and CDR2 are SGHNT and YYREEE (reference sequence). The CDR3 region has the DNA TGTGCCAGCAGCTTGGGTCCCGGGACAGGGTACGGCACAGATACGCAGTATTTT. It encodes CASSLGPGTGYGTDTQYF.

The V gene is TRBV7-9, the J gene TRBJ2-4, with 7 positions matching TRBD1. Trimming at V came to 3 bases and at J to 1 base, leaving 0 bases not matched to a gene. Per germline, CDR1 SEHNR and CDR2 FQNEAQ (reference sequence). This CDR3 comprises 14 residues. The CDR3, as DNA: TGTGCCAGCAGCTTCAGGGGGGCCAAAAACATTCAGTACTTC. It is translated as CASSFRGAKNIQYF.

CDR3 region: CASSSGYSGNTIYF. In DNA form, the CDR3 reads TGTGCCAGCAGTTCAGGGTACTCTGGAAACACCATATATTTT. This chain links TRBV28 with TRBJ1-3, with D perhaps matching TRBD1 (5 bases). Looked up from germline, CDR1 is MDHEN and CDR2 is SYDVKM. The CDR3 has 14 amino acids. Deletions cut 4 bases from V and 0 bases from J, with 7 bases between.

The rearrangement joins TRBV27 to TRBJ2-1; the match to TRBD2 covers 11 bases. V trimming: 8 bases; J trimming: 6 bases; junction bases outside the gene matches: 12. Looked up from germline, CDR1 is MNHEY and CDR2 is SMNVEV (reference sequence). The CDR3 covers 16 residues. The CDR3, as DNA: TGTGCCAGCCCCGTCACGGGGACTAGCGGTCGCAATGAGCAGTTCTTC. Amino acids: CASPVTGTSGRNEQFF.

This clone came up once. The rearrangement links TRBV28 to TRBJ2-1; D is undetermined. Germline loops: CDR1 MDHEN, CDR2 SYDVKM. This CDR3 has 13 residues. The V gene lost 4 bases and the J gene lost 8 bases, with 12 bases spanning the gap. CDR3 amino acids: CASSSPAQDEQFF. CDR3 DNA: TGTGCCAGCAGTTCCCCCGCTCAGGATGAGCAGTTCTTC.

The gene calls are TRBV7-9 and TRBJ1-1; 9 positions match TRBD1. The V segment lost 5 bases and the J segment 5 bases; nucleotides outside the gene matches: 18. Germline CDR1 is SEHNR and CDR2 is FQNEAQ (reference sequence). The CDR3 totals 18 residues. The CDR3 here is CASSPKTGTGRGETEAFF. The CDR3, as DNA: TGTGCCAGCAGCCCGAAGACCGGGACAGGGAGAGGAGAAACTGAAGCTTTCTTT.

This rearrangement joins TRBV11-2 to TRBJ2-1, with TRBD2 identical over 9 bases. Germline V gene sequence: CDR1 SGHAT, CDR2 FQNNGV. CDR3 size: 15 residues. V dropped 5 bases and J dropped 5; count of bases not matched to a gene: 7. The CDR3, as DNA: TGTGCCAGCAGCCTGAGCGGGAGGATGAACAATGAGCAGTTCTTC. Translation gives CASSLSGRMNNEQFF.

The chain carries TRBV4-1 and TRBJ1-1; TRBD1 might be the D (5 bases). Trimming shortened V by 1 base and J by 1 base, and 13 bases separated the two germline ends. CDR1 is MGHRA, CDR2 YSYEKL, per germline. This CDR3 region has 16 residues. The DNA for the CDR3 is TGCGCCAGCAGCCAAGGCATAAGGGACTGGAACACTGAAGCTTTCTTT. Translating it yields CASSQGIRDWNTEAFF.

This rearrangement joins TRBV6-1 to TRBJ2-3; 8 nucleotides line up with TRBD2. Trimming cost V 4 bases and J 2 bases; bases outside gene matches: 5. Germline assignment: CDR1 MNHNS and CDR2 SASEGT. This CDR3 spans 15 amino acids. The CDR3 DNA reads as TGTGCCAGCAGTGTGCTAGCGGGCTTCACAGATACGCAGTATTTT. The encoded protein is CASSVLAGFTDTQYF.

Only one count was recorded for this clone. The chain has TRBV6-1 and TRBJ1-2; D perhaps matches TRBD1 (5 bases). The germline CDR1 and CDR2 sequences are MNHNS and SASEGT. The CDR3 spans 15 residues. Between the trimmed V and J ends, which lost 5 bases and 2 bases, there was a span of 15 bases. The CDR3 reads CASSPPGGRNYGYTF. The CDR3 DNA is TGTGCCAGCAGTCCCCCGGGGGGGAGGAACTATGGCTACACCTTC.

Written as DNA, the CDR3 is TGTGCCAGCAGCGTAGCGTCACGGGACTATGGCTACACCTTC. Translation gives CASSVASRDYGYTF. J is TRBJ1-2 and V is TRBV9; no clear D gene. Germline V gene data show CDR1 as SGDLS and CDR2 as YYNGEE. This CDR3 is built from 14 residues. V gave up 0 bases and J gave up 3 bases, with 9 bases separating them. The full variable domain, in which reference TRBV9 and TRBJ1-2 provide the parts outside the CDR3, is DSGVTQTPKHLITATGQRVTLRCSPRSGDLSVYWYQQSLDQGLQFLIQYYNGEERAKGNILERFSAQQFPDLHSELNLSSLELGDSALYFCASSVASRDYGYTFGSGTRLTVV.

This chain uses TRBV30 with TRBJ2-2; D possibly corresponds to TRBD1 (5 bases). Germline V gives CDR1 GTSNPN, CDR2 SVGIG (reference sequence). Trimming removed 0 bases at V and 6 bases at J, with 5 bases between. The CDR3 sequence is 12 residues long. The CDR3 spells CAWSVGAGELFF. The CDR3 DNA sequence: TGTGCCTGGAGTGTAGGGGCCGGGGAGCTGTTTTTT. The full variable domain, in which reference TRBV30 and TRBJ2-2 provide the parts outside the CDR3, is SQTIHQWPATLVQPVGSPLSLECTVEGTSNPNLYWYRQAAGRGLQLLFYSVGIGQISSEVPQNLSASRPQDRQFILSSKKLLLSDSGFYLCAWSVGAGELFFGEGSRLTVL.

The J gene is TRBJ1-1, the V gene TRBV10-2; maybe TRBD1 (5 bases). CDR3 length equals 14 residues. V shed 3 bases and J shed 5 bases, with 13 bases lying between them. The germline gives CDR1 WSHSY, CDR2 SAAADI. The CDR3 here is CASSEMGLETEAFF. The CDR3, as DNA: TGCGCCAGCAGTGAAATGGGGCTGGAGACTGAAGCTTTCTTT.

The genes are TRBV2 and TRBJ2-7; a possible D gene is TRBD1 (5 bases). Germline V gene sequence: CDR1 SNHLY, CDR2 FYNNEI. V lost 3 bases and J lost 2, with 8 bases in between. This CDR3 has 13 residues. In nucleotides, the CDR3 is TGTGCCAGCAGTGATTTGGGGCCCTACGAGCAGTACTTC. Protein sequence: CASSDLGPYEQYF.

The genes are TRBV7-8 and TRBJ2-2; 7 nucleotides align to TRBD1. V was pared by 5 bases and J by 4 bases, with 4 bases of the junction left unmatched. Germline assignment: CDR1 SGHVS and CDR2 FQNEAQ. The CDR3 spans 14 residues. The CDR3 DNA follows: TGTGCCAGCAGCGAGGGGACAGTCACCGGGGAGCTGTTTTTT. It specifies CASSEGTVTGELFF.

The rearrangement links TRBV5-1 to TRBJ2-1, with 11 bases aligning to TRBD2. The CDR3 loop spans 16 amino acids. V gave up 4 bases and J gave up 7 bases; unmatched junction bases: 10. From germline, CDR1 is SGHRS and CDR2 YFSETQ. CDR3 sequence (DNA): TGCGCCAGCAGCATATTAGCGGGAGGGCTTCCGAATGAGCAGTTCTTC. Translating gives CASSILAGGLPNEQFF. Full variable domain (outside the CDR3, taken from reference TRBV5-1 and TRBJ2-1): KAGVTQTPRYLIKTRGQQVTLSCSPISGHRSVSWYQQTPGQGLQFLFEYFSETQRNKGNFPGRFSGRQFSNSRSEMNVSTLELGDSALYLCASSILAGGLPNEQFFGPGTRLTVL.

The CDR3 here is CASSDPPGGAFF. CDR3 coding DNA: TGTGCCAGCAGTGATCCACCCGGGGGGGCTTTCTTT. The V gene is TRBV25-1, the J gene TRBJ1-1; D is perhaps TRBD1 (5 bases). CDR1 and CDR2 (germline): MGHDK, SYGVNS. The CDR3 is 12 amino acids. V was cut by 3 bases and J by 11 bases, with 13 bases left in between.

Only one count was recorded for this clone. This chain connects TRBV7-9 to TRBJ2-3, with 10 nucleotides matching TRBD1. Germline assignment: CDR1 SEHNR and CDR2 FQNEAQ (reference sequence). The CDR3 is 14 residues long. V lost 4 bases, J lost 3 bases, and 1 base stayed unmatched. CDR3 DNA sequence: TGTGCCAGCAGCTCGGGACAGGGGACAGATACGCAGTATTTT. Encoded protein: CASSSGQGTDTQYF.

The V and J genes are TRBV18 and TRBJ1-1; 8 bases fit TRBD1. V dropped 3 bases and J dropped 4; count of bases not matched to a gene: 4. The CDR3 has 14 amino acids. Germline V gene sequence: CDR1 KGHSH, CDR2 LQKENI. The CDR3 reads CASSPGQGPTEAFF. CDR3 in DNA: TGTGCCAGCTCACCCGGACAGGGACCCACTGAAGCTTTCTTT.

The chain employs TRBV19 and TRBJ2-7; TRBD2 matches 8 bases. The CDR3 totals 11 residues. V dropped 9 bases and J dropped 12; count of bases not matched to a gene: 10. Germline-derived CDR1 and CDR2 are LNHDA and SQIVND (reference sequence). The chain's CDR3 is CASRRGGTWYF. For the CDR3, the DNA is TGTGCCAGCCGCCGGGGGGGGACATGGTACTTC.

The V gene is TRBV7-6, the J gene TRBJ2-1, with D unresolved. The CDR3 is 13 residues long. Germline lookup yields CDR1 SGHVS and CDR2 FNYEAQ. V gave up 0 bases and J gave up 8 bases, with 8 bases separating them. CDR3 sequence reads: CASSLALVHEQFF. Written as DNA, the CDR3 is TGTGCCAGCAGCTTAGCGCTAGTCCATGAGCAGTTCTTC.

The gene calls are TRBV29-1 and TRBJ2-5; D is perhaps TRBD2 (6 bases). The germline CDR1 and CDR2 sequences are SQVTM and ANQGSEA. V dropped 7 bases and J dropped 5 bases, with 14 bases sitting between them. The CDR3 has 12 residues. Written as DNA, the CDR3 is TGCAGCGGCGGGGAGGTGTGGGAGACCCAGTACTTC. Translated: CSGGEVWETQYF. Drawing the rest from reference TRBV29-1 and TRBJ2-5, the complete variable domain is SAVISQKPSRDICQRGTSLTIQCQVDSQVTMMFWYRQQPGQSLTLIATANQGSEATYESGFVIDKFPISRPNLTFSTLTVSNMSPEDSSIYLCSGGEVWETQYFGPGTRLLVL.

The gene calls are TRBV4-2 and TRBJ2-7; D perhaps matches TRBD2 (6 bases). This CDR3 has 15 residues. The germline V and J ends were trimmed by 3 bases and 2 bases, with 14 bases remaining between them. Germline loops: CDR1 LGHNA, CDR2 YNFKEQ. The DNA for the CDR3 is TGTGCCAGCAGCCAGATAACGGGAGCTACCTACGAGCAGTACTTC. Its translation is CASSQITGATYEQYF.

The chain carries TRBV19 and TRBJ1-2, with 7 nucleotides matching TRBD1. The CDR3 is 13 residues long. Germline V gene lookup returns CDR1 LNHDA and CDR2 SQIVND (reference sequence). The J segment lost 3 bases and the V segment lost 7 bases, leaving 5 bases of the junction unmatched. The CDR3 loop is CASKFDRDYGYTF. Here the CDR3 DNA reads TGTGCCAGTAAATTCGACAGGGACTATGGCTACACCTTC.

This clone came up once. This chain links TRBV7-9 with TRBJ2-3, with 12 bases matching TRBD2. This CDR3 comprises 16 residues. Germline trimming cut 7 bases from V and 0 bases from J; bases unmatched to any gene: 5. CDR1 and CDR2 (germline): SEHNR, FQNEAQ (reference sequence). The CDR3: CASTSSGRASTDTQYF. CDR3 coding DNA: TGTGCCAGCACCTCTAGCGGGAGGGCTAGCACAGATACGCAGTATTTT.

The V and J genes are TRBV5-5 and TRBJ2-5, with D tentatively TRBD2 (5 bases). Trimming left V 4 bases short and J 0 bases short, with 7 bases between. Germline-derived CDR1 and CDR2 are SGHKS and YYEKEE (reference sequence). The CDR3 spans 13 residues. CDR3 nucleotide sequence: TGTGCCAGCAGCAAGGAGGACCAAGAGACCCAGTACTTC. This gives the protein CASSKEDQETQYF.

The rearrangement links TRBV11-3 to TRBJ2-7; 9 bases align to TRBD1. The trim removed 4 bases at V and 0 bases at J, leaving 4 bases unmatched. The CDR3 is made up of 15 amino acids. Germline V gene data show CDR1 as SGHNT and CDR2 as YENEEA. CDR3: CASSSGQGFSYEQYF. The CDR3 DNA sequence: TGTGCCAGCAGCTCCGGACAGGGGTTCTCCTACGAGCAGTACTTC. The complete variable domain, with remaining parts taken from reference TRBV11-3 and TRBJ2-7, reads EAGVVQSPRYKIIEKKQPVAFWCNPISGHNTLYWYLQNLGQGPELLIRYENEEAVDDSQLPKDRFSAERLKGVDSTLKIQPAELGDSAVYLCASSSGQGFSYEQYFGPGTRLTVT.